What follows are 24 T cell receptor beta chains derived from one specimen sequenced in a study of OX40 agonist ivuxolimab in advanced cancers. TCRdb's table, derived via immunoSEQ multiplex PCR, lists solely in-frame clones and lacks some. The sample has about 110,000 clones, 90% seen once. The source material was CD4+ or CD8+ T cells sorted from blood, sampled in a trial of the OX40 agonist ivuxolimab. Every receptor here comes from an adult with an advanced solid tumor such as melanoma, head and neck, liver or kidney cancer.

This clone came up a few times. The V gene is TRBV5-4, the J gene TRBJ1-6, with a weak D call TRBD1 (5 bases). Trimming left V 7 bases short and J 4 bases short, with 9 bases between. Germline V gene sequence: CDR1 SGHNT, CDR2 YYREEE (reference sequence). The CDR3 has 13 residues. The CDR3 nucleotides are TGTGCCAGCTCGACAGAATATAATTCACCCCTCCACTTT. Its translation: CASSTEYNSPLHF.

The chain uses TRBV5-5 and TRBJ2-1; no reliable D call. The CDR3 covers 16 residues. V lost 2 bases, J lost 8 bases, and 20 bases lay in between. Looked up from germline, CDR1 is SGHKS and CDR2 is YYEKEE (reference sequence). CDR3 nucleotide sequence: TGTGCCAGCAGCTTTTCGAAAGGGTCGGACCCTCATGAGCAGTTCTTC. Translating gives CASSFSKGSDPHEQFF.

The genes are TRBV5-8 and TRBJ2-3, with D uncertain. The CDR3 is 14 residues long. The germline V and J ends were trimmed by 4 bases and 0 bases, with 9 bases remaining between them. CDR1 and CDR2 (germline): SGHTS, YDEGEE. CDR3 sequence (DNA): TGTGCCAGCAGCGAAGTCCCTAGCACAGATACGCAGTATTTT. It translates to CASSEVPSTDTQYF.

This clone has just a few counts. The J gene is TRBJ2-1, the V gene TRBV27, with TRBD1 matching 9 bases. The junction had 8 bases not matched to a gene; V was cut back by 4 bases and J by 7 bases. From germline, CDR1 is MNHEY and CDR2 SMNVEV (reference sequence). The CDR3 runs 15 residues. CDR3 in amino acids: CASSYNRGRGNEQFF. DNA for the CDR3: TGTGCCAGCAGTTACAACAGGGGGCGAGGGAATGAGCAGTTCTTC.

J is TRBJ1-1 and V is TRBV30, with D unresolved. The germline gives CDR1 GTSNPN, CDR2 SVGIG (reference sequence). Trimming cost V 8 bases and J 0 bases, with 13 bases left between them. The CDR3 length is 13 residues. The CDR3 protein is CARAPLLNTEAFF. The CDR3 nucleotides are TGTGCCCGGGCCCCCCTTCTGAACACTGAAGCTTTCTTT.

This chain links TRBV19 with TRBJ1-2, with TRBD1 as a possible D gene (5 bases). Germline CDR1 is LNHDA and CDR2 is SQIVND (reference sequence). The CDR3 is made up of 14 amino acids. V was pared by 7 bases and J by 0 bases, with 12 bases between. The CDR3 region is CASTTRQPNYGYTF. The CDR3 DNA follows: TGTGCCAGTACCACGAGACAGCCTAACTATGGCTACACCTTC. Full variable domain (rest looked up from reference TRBV19 and TRBJ1-2): DGGITQSPKYLFRKEGQNVTLSCEQNLNHDAMYWYRQDPGQGLRLIYYSQIVNDFQKGDIAEGYSVSREKKESFPLTVTSAQKNPTAFYLCASTTRQPNYGYTFGSGTRLTVV.

The V and J genes are TRBV7-2 and TRBJ2-7; 7 bases are shared with TRBD1. Germline CDR1 and CDR2: SGHTA and FQGNSA. V shed 6 bases and J 6 bases; nucleotides not matched to a gene: 11. The length of the CDR3 is 14 residues. DNA of the CDR3: TGTGCCAGCAGTAGGGGGCGCCTAATTCCCGAGCAGTACTTC. This gives the protein CASSRGRLIPEQYF.

The chain carries TRBV6-5 and TRBJ1-2; D call uncertain. Per germline, CDR1 MNHEY and CDR2 SVGAGI. This CDR3 is built from 12 residues. V was shortened by 7 bases and J by 1 base, with 7 bases between the two germline ends. Here the CDR3 DNA reads TGTGCCAGCAAAGCCAGTAACTATGGCTACACCTTC. Its protein product is CASKASNYGYTF.

The chain carries TRBV7-2 and TRBJ2-7, with D perhaps matching TRBD1 (7 bases). Germline V CDR1 and CDR2: SGHTA, FQGNSA. The CDR3 runs 16 residues. Trimming took off 5 bases at V and 2 bases at J, with 19 bases between the two ends. CDR3 nucleotide sequence: TGTGCCAGCAGCCGACGCGGGACAGACCTCACCTACGAGCAGTACTTC. Its protein is CASSRRGTDLTYEQYF. The whole variable domain, remainder taken from reference TRBV7-2 and TRBJ2-7, is GAGVSQSPSNKVTEKGKDVELRCDPISGHTALYWYRQSLGQGLEFLIYFQGNSAPDKSGLPSDRFSAERTGGSVSTLTIQRTQQEDSAVYLCASSRRGTDLTYEQYFGPGTRLTVT.

The chain combines TRBV4-1 with TRBJ2-3, with 8 bases identical to TRBD1. Losses at the gene ends were 8 bases for V and 2 bases for J; bases not matched to a gene: 6. The CDR3 is 14 amino acids. CDR1 is MGHRA, CDR2 YSYEKL, per germline. The CDR3 sequence: CASRQGTYTDTQYF. The CDR3 nucleotides read TGCGCCAGCCGACAGGGGACTTACACAGATACGCAGTATTTT.

This chain links TRBV19 with TRBJ1-5; 7 bases are a match to TRBD1. Trimming removed 8 bases from V and 2 bases from J; junction bases left unmatched: 6. Germline-derived CDR1 and CDR2 are LNHDA and SQIVND (reference sequence). This CDR3 spans 14 amino acids. The CDR3 DNA is TGTGCCAGTTCCACAGGGGTTGGCAATCAGCCCCAGCATTTT. It specifies CASSTGVGNQPQHF.

This chain connects TRBV5-1 to TRBJ1-1, with 10 bases that match TRBD1. The V segment lost 0 bases and the J segment 12 bases; nucleotides outside the gene matches: 5. CDR1 SGHRS and CDR2 YFSETQ come from the germline V gene. This CDR3 is 13 amino acids long. The CDR3 here is CASSLETGGRPFF. CDR3 DNA: TGCGCCAGCAGCTTGGAGACAGGGGGCAGACCTTTCTTT.

The chain couples TRBV7-2 to TRBJ2-3; unclear D gene. The CDR3 is 11 amino acids. The germline V and J ends were trimmed by 5 bases and 5 bases, with 5 bases remaining between them. In germline, CDR1 is SGHTA, CDR2 FQGNSA. The CDR3 spells CASSLQDTQYF. As DNA, the CDR3 is TGTGCCAGCAGCCTTCAAGATACGCAGTATTTT.

The rearrangement links TRBV7-2 to TRBJ1-4, with 10 nucleotides matching TRBD1. The germline gives CDR1 SGHTA, CDR2 FQGNSA. V was pared by 1 base and J by 3 bases, with 5 bases of the junction left unmatched. There are 17 residues in the CDR3. In DNA form, the CDR3 reads TGTGCCAGCAGCTTAGAAGGACAGGGGGACGCTAATGAAAAACTGTTTTTT. This encodes CASSLEGQGDANEKLFF.

The chain has TRBV4-1 and TRBJ1-1; D unresolved. Trimming removed 0 bases at V and 5 bases at J, with 13 bases between. CDR1 and CDR2 (germline): MGHRA, YSYEKL. This CDR3 has 15 residues. The CDR3: CASSQDRGKRTEAFF. Here the CDR3 DNA reads TGCGCCAGCAGCCAAGATCGAGGGAAGAGGACTGAAGCTTTCTTT.

The CDR3 nucleotides are TGCGCCAGCAGCTTGGCTCCGGGGCGCACAGATACGCAGTATTTT. This encodes CASSLAPGRTDTQYF. The chain joins TRBV5-1 to TRBJ2-3, with D perhaps given as TRBD1 or TRBD2 (5 bases each). CDR1 is SGHRS and CDR2 is YFSETQ in the germline V gene. The CDR3 contains 15 residues. Trimming removed 0 bases from V and 1 base from J, with 9 bases in between.

The rearrangement joins TRBV18 to TRBJ1-5, with D possibly matching TRBD1 (5 bases). V dropped 4 bases and J dropped 5 bases, with 21 bases sitting between them. CDR3 size: 17 residues. Looked up from germline, CDR1 is KGHSH and CDR2 is LQKENI. The CDR3 loop reads CASSHRQSWGPDQPQHF. CDR3 nucleotide sequence: TGTGCCAGCTCACATAGACAGAGCTGGGGACCCGATCAGCCCCAGCATTTT. The variable domain in full, completed from reference TRBV18 and TRBJ1-5, reads NAGVMQNPRHLVRRRGQEARLRCSPMKGHSHVYWYRQLPEEGLKFMVYLQKENIIDESGMPKERFSAEFPKEGPSILRIQQVVRGDSAAYFCASSHRQSWGPDQPQHFGDGTRLSIL.

V is TRBV5-8 and J is TRBJ2-7, with a tentative D call TRBD1 (5 bases). The length of the CDR3 is 10 residues. Germline CDR1 reads SGHTS; CDR2 reads YDEGEE. V lost 4 bases to trimming and J lost 9 bases, with 8 bases between them. The CDR3 is CASSRQGQYF. CDR3 DNA sequence: TGTGCCAGCAGCCGTCAGGGGCAGTACTTC.

This chain connects TRBV4-2 to TRBJ2-7; no reliable D call. CDR1 and CDR2 (germline): LGHNA, YNFKEQ. V was shortened by 5 bases and J by 0 bases, with 23 bases between the two germline ends. This CDR3 has 18 amino acids. The CDR3 loop reads CASSLGASRRKASYEQYF. CDR3 nucleotides: TGTGCCAGCAGCTTGGGCGCCTCACGTCGAAAAGCCTCCTACGAGCAGTACTTC.

This chain connects TRBV23-1 to TRBJ2-1, with 7 bases fitting TRBD1. TRBV23-1 is an ORF for which the function is uncertain. The CDR3 runs 14 residues. V was clipped by 2 bases and J by 9 bases; unmatched bases: 7. CDR3 coding DNA: TGCGCCAGCAGTCAAAACGGACAGGTGAGTGAGCAGTTCTTC. It codes for CASSQNGQVSEQFF.

V gene TRBV5-4 combines with J gene TRBJ2-7; D may be TRBD2 (6 bases). This CDR3 contains 14 residues. Germline lookup yields CDR1 SGHNT and CDR2 YYREEE (reference sequence). V lost 0 bases and J lost 4, with 11 bases in between. The CDR3 protein is CASSLELGGYEQYF. As DNA, the CDR3 is TGTGCCAGCAGCTTGGAGTTGGGGGGATACGAGCAGTACTTC.

This sequence joins TRBV5-6 and TRBJ2-3, with 12 bases matching TRBD2. The CDR3 extends over 15 amino acids. V shed 2 bases, J shed 6 bases, and the junction held 4 bases outside the gene matches. The germline V gene encodes CDR1 SGHDT and CDR2 YYEEEE. The CDR3 sequence is CASSFSTSGGDTQYF. CDR3 in DNA: TGTGCCAGCAGCTTCAGCACTAGCGGGGGGGATACGCAGTATTTT.

This chain connects TRBV28 to TRBJ1-2; no clear D. The germline V gene encodes CDR1 MDHEN and CDR2 SYDVKM. V was trimmed by 11 bases and J by 0 bases, leaving 7 bases between them. This CDR3 has 11 amino acids. CDR3 nucleotide sequence: TGTGCCGTGACGGCTAACTATGGCTACACCTTC. As protein: CAVTANYGYTF.

Worth noting for this clone: Because the CDR3 is missing its conserved closing phenylalanine or tryptophan, this is likely a read error. No DNA is shown, since the ends of the CDR3 on it are uncertain; the CDR3 is the one TCRdb lists. The rearrangement links TRBV5-6 to TRBJ2-4; TRBD1 is the table's D call and was not checked against the DNA. Germline V gene lookup returns CDR1 SGHDT and CDR2 YYEEEE. The CDR3 length equals 11 residues, ends included. The CDR3 loop reads CASSLQGAASY.